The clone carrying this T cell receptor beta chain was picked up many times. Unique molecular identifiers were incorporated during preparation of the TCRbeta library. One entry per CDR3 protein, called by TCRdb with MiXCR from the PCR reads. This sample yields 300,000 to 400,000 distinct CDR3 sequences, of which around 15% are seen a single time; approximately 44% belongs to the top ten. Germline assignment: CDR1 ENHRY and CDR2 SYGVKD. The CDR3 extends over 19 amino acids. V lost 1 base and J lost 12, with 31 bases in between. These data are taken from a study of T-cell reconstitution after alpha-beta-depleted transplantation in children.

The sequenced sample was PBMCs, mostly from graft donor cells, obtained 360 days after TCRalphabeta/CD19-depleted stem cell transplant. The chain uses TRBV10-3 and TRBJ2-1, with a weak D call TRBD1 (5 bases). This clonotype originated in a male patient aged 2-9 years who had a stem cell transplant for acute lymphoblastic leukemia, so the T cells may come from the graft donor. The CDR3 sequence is CAISELLFRAPTTSTSQFF. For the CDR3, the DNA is TGTGCCATCAGTGAGTTACTGTTCAGGGCTCCAACAACTTCAACCTCGCAGTTCTTC.